This TCR beta chain was recovered during a study of blood T cell repertoires in COVID-19. Repertoires were generated with immunoSEQ multiplex PCR, while TCRdb's copy carries only in-frame clones and drops some. Of 350,000 to 500,000 clones listed, about 87% are singletons. Trimming removed 6 bases from V and 9 bases from J, with 8 bases in between. This CDR3 region has 10 residues. The V gene's germline CDR1 is MNHEY and CDR2 SVGAGI. Seattle patients were enrolled while actively infected and followed longitudinally. The chain is built from TRBV6-5 and TRBJ1-2; D remains ambiguous. The receptor was isolated from a young man with COVID-19, enrolled during active disease. The sample was peripheral blood. The CDR3 DNA is TGTGCCAGCAGCCCAGGTCGCTACACCTTC. It encodes CASSPGRYTF.